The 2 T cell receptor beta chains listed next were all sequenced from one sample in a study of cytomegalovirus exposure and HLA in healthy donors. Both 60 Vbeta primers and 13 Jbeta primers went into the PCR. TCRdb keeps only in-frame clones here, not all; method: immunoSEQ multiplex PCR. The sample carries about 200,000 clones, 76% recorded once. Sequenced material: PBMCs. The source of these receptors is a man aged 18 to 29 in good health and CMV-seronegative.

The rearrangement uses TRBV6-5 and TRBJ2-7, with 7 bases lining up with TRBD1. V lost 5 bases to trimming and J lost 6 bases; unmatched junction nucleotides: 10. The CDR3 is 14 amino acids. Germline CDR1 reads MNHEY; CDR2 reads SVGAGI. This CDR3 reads CASSRDTTGAEQYF. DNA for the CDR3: TGTGCCAGCAGTCGAGACACCACAGGGGCCGAGCAGTACTTC.

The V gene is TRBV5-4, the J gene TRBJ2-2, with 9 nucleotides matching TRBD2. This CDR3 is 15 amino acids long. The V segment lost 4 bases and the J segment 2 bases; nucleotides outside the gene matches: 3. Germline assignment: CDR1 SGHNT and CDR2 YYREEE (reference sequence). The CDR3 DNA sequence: TGTGCCAGCAGCCCGACTAGCGGCAACACCGGGGAGCTGTTTTTT. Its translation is CASSPTSGNTGELFF.